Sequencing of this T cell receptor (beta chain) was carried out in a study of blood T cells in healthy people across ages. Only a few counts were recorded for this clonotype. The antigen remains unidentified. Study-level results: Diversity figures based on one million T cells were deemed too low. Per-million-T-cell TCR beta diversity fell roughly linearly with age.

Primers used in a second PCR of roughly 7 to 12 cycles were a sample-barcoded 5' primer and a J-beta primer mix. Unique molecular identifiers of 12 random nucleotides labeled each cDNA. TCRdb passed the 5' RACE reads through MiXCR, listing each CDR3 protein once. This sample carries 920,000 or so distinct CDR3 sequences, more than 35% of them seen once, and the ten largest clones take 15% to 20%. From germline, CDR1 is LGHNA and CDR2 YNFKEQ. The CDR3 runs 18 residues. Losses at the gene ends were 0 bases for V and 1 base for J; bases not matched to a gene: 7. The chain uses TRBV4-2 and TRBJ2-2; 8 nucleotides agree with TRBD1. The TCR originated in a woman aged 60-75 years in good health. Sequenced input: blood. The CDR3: CASSQDLTGTGNTGELFF. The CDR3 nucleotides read TGTGCCAGCAGCCAAGATTTGACCGGGACAGGGAACACCGGGGAGCTGTTTTTT.